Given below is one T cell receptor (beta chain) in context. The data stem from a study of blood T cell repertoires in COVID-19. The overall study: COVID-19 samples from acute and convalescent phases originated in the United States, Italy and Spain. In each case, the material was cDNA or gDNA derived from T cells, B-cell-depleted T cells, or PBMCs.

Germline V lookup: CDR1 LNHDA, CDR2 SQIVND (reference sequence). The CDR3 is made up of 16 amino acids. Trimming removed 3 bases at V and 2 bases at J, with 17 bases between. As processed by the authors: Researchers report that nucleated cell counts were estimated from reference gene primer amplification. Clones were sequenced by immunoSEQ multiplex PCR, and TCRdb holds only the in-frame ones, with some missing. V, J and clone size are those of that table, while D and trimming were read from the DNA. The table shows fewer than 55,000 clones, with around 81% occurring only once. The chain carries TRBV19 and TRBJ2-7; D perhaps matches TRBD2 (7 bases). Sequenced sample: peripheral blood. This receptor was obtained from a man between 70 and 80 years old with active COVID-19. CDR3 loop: CASSMTRGGFPYEQYF. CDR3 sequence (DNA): TGTGCCAGTAGTATGACGAGGGGGGGATTTCCCTACGAGCAGTACTTC. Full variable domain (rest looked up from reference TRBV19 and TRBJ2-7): DGGITQSPKYLFRKEGQNVTLSCEQNLNHDAMYWYRQDPGQGLRLIYYSQIVNDFQKGDIAEGYSVSREKKESFPLTVTSAQKNPTAFYLCASSMTRGGFPYEQYFGPGTRLTVT.